This TCR beta chain was recovered during a study of blood T cell repertoires in COVID-19. This clone was seen just once. CDR1 and CDR2 from the germline V gene are LNHNV and YYDKDF (reference sequence). The CDR3 consists of 19 residues. The V segment lost 3 bases and the J segment 2 bases; nucleotides outside the gene matches: 11. Per the original methods: Scientists estimated how many nucleated cells there were by amplifying reference gene primers. The data were produced by immunoSEQ multiplex PCR, yet TCRdb's version contains in-frame clones alone and is incomplete. The V and J calls and clone size are taken from that table; D and trimming were inferred from the DNA. The sample includes about 290,000 clones, about nine tenths of them seen just once.

The clonotype originates from a woman aged 25-40 years with active or convalescent COVID-19. Sequencing was done on a sample of peripheral blood. This chain uses TRBV15 with TRBJ2-3; 13 bases agree with TRBD2. Here the CDR3 DNA reads TGTGCCACCAGCAGCCGATGGACGACTAGCGGGGGGAACACAGATACGCAGTATTTT. Amino acids: CATSSRWTTSGGNTDTQYF.